What follows are 10 T cell receptor beta chains derived from one specimen sequenced in a study of Ad26.COV2.S vaccination and SARS-CoV-2 variants (dated by TCRdb to the early 2020s). The sample's treatment or condition label, decoded: around 19 received Ad26.COV2.S at low or high dose, single or two shots; about 5 received placebo; per-sample allocation not given. Repertoires of vaccine and placebo recipients were sequenced from samples collected on day 63 after the first injection. Libraries came from the immunoSEQ multiplex PCR assay. The table was pulled from immuneACCESS by TCRdb, which kept in-frame rearrangements only. Such tables lose some clones; where checked, under half of the loss comes from unresolved V genes, and the rest has no known cause. This sample lists 300,000 to 500,000 clones; roughly nine tenths were detected once. Around 3.4% of the sample goes to the ten largest clones.

Material: peripheral blood, obtained in a trial of Ad26.COV2.S vaccine versus placebo. The receptors were gathered from a person aged 18-60 years who received the Ad26.COV2.S COVID-19 vaccine or a placebo.

This sequence joins TRBV3-1 (or the pseudogene TRBV3-2) and TRBJ2-1; D gene ambiguous. V lost 0 bases, J lost 14 bases, and 14 bases lay in between. The CDR3 length is 13 residues. CDR1 is LGHDT and CDR2 is YNNKEL in the germline V gene (reference sequence). CDR3 nucleotide sequence: TGTGCCAGCAGCCAAGAGATATCGGCTAGTAAGTTCTTC. Translated, it gives CASSQEISASKFF.

The gene calls are TRBV18 and TRBJ2-3, with D tentatively TRBD1 (5 bases). The CDR3 covers 17 residues. Per germline, CDR1 KGHSH and CDR2 LQKENI. Trimming shortened V by 3 bases and J by 4 bases, and 20 bases separated the two germline ends. The CDR3 DNA is TGTGCCAGCTCACCTACCAGGGATAATGTCGGCGCAGATACGCAGTATTTT. Translated, it gives CASSPTRDNVGADTQYF.

The J gene is TRBJ1-2, the V gene TRBV9, with a tentative D call TRBD1 (6 bases). The CDR3 consists of 16 residues. V was shortened by 0 bases and J by 0 bases, with 12 bases between the two germline ends. Germline CDR1 SGDLS, CDR2 YYNGEE. In DNA form, the CDR3 reads TGTGCCAGCAGCGTAGGTTCGACAGGAGCTAACTATGGCTACACCTTC. Protein sequence: CASSVGSTGANYGYTF.

CDR3 DNA sequence: TGTGCCAGCAGCTCCGACATGTGGGAGACCCAGTACTTC. Residues: CASSSDMWETQYF. The chain combines TRBV11-3 with TRBJ2-5; D gene unclear. The germline gives CDR1 SGHNT, CDR2 YENEEA. Trimming removed 4 bases at V and 5 bases at J, with 11 bases between. The CDR3 loop spans 13 amino acids. Based on the CDR3 plus reference TRBV11-3 and TRBJ2-5, the full variable domain is EAGVVQSPRYKIIEKKQPVAFWCNPISGHNTLYWYLQNLGQGPELLIRYENEEAVDDSQLPKDRFSAERLKGVDSTLKIQPAELGDSAVYLCASSSDMWETQYFGPGTRLLVL.

The chain uses TRBV4-1 and TRBJ1-5, with D uncertain. This CDR3 comprises 13 residues. Germline CDR1 reads MGHRA; CDR2 reads YSYEKL. Trimming cost V 4 bases and J 12 bases, with 16 bases left between them. Here the CDR3 reads CASSPSLRDDQHF. DNA for the CDR3: TGCGCCAGCAGCCCAAGCCTCCGGGATGACCAGCATTTT.

A few counts support this clone. The gene calls are TRBV7-2 and TRBJ2-5, with 7 bases identical to TRBD2. This CDR3 has 14 amino acids. V lost 6 bases to trimming and J lost 1 base; unmatched junction nucleotides: 5. CDR1 is SGHTA and CDR2 is FQGNSA in the germline V gene. CDR3 in DNA: TGTGCCAGCAGTCATCCGGGGGGCCAAGAGACCCAGTACTTC. Translated: CASSHPGGQETQYF.

CDR3: CASSFGGWEPQHF. In nucleotides, the CDR3 is TGTGCCAGCAGCTTCGGGGGATGGGAGCCCCAGCATTTT. This chain joins TRBV7-2 and TRBJ1-5, with D maybe TRBD1 (5 bases). Germline CDR1 is SGHTA and CDR2 is FQGNSA. Trimming removed 3 bases from V and 8 bases from J, with 11 bases in between. The CDR3 is 13 residues long.

The gene calls are TRBV18 and TRBJ1-1, with 7 bases matching TRBD1. The germline CDR1 and CDR2 sequences are KGHSH and LQKENI. The CDR3 is 14 amino acids. The V gene end was trimmed by 2 bases and the J gene end by 0 bases; junction bases not matched to a gene: 0. The CDR3 protein is CASSPTGVNTEAFF. DNA of the CDR3: TGTGCCAGCTCACCAACAGGGGTGAACACTGAAGCTTTCTTT.

The chain recombines TRBV7-9 with TRBJ2-7; D might be TRBD1 (7 bases). Per germline, CDR1 SEHNR and CDR2 FQNEAQ (reference sequence). Trimming took off 5 bases at V and 2 bases at J, with 13 bases between the two ends. The CDR3 covers 14 residues. As DNA, the CDR3 is TGTGCCAGCAGCCTCGACAGGGAGGCCTACGAGCAGTACTTC. Translating gives CASSLDREAYEQYF.

This clone has a single count. The chain joins TRBV15 to TRBJ2-7; the D gene is possibly TRBD2 (6 bases). The CDR3 sequence is 14 residues long. V lost 0 bases and J lost 0, with 6 bases in between. The germline CDR1 and CDR2 sequences are LNHNV and YYDKDF (reference sequence). The CDR3 here is CATSREGGSYEQYF. The CDR3 DNA follows: TGTGCCACCAGCAGAGAGGGGGGCTCCTACGAGCAGTACTTC.